This T cell receptor (beta chain) was retrieved from a study of a mutant IDH1 vaccine in newly diagnosed glioma. Whole-study context: Antecedent treatment encompassed radiotherapy, temozolomide, or their combination; the majority received both. Overall study findings and caveats: Alterations occurring in top peripheral T cell clonotypes seemed unrelated to pseudoprogression. A vaccine-induced immune response developed in about 93% of the patients.

Time point in this sample: baseline, week 1 (first vaccination visit). The treatment here: pre-vaccination baseline after standard-of-care therapy. On this clone: Its antigen is unidentified.

TCRdb keeps only in-frame clones here, not all; method: immunoSEQ multiplex PCR. Here the sample spans about 68,000 clones, about four fifths being singletons. CDR3 length: 16 residues. Germline V gene lookup returns CDR1 SGHAT and CDR2 FQDESV (reference sequence). Trimming pared 5 bases from V and 9 bases from J, leaving 26 bases between. The starting material was PBMCs, obtained from a glioma patient treated with radiotherapy, temozolomide or both. This TCR derives from a man aged 45-65 years with glioma. This chain connects TRBV11-1 to TRBJ2-7; D is possibly TRBD2 (5 bases). The CDR3 DNA is TGTGCCAGCAGCCCCCGAGGGTTCGTCGGAGTTCGGGGGCAGTACTTC. It specifies CASSPRGFVGVRGQYF.